This T cell receptor beta chain was observed in a study of tumor-infiltrating lymphocytes in primary liver carcinoma. Overall study context: Lesions, classed as T1-T3 N0M0, spanned roughly 4.2 to 10 cm across. Study-level results: Tumors significantly exceeded blood in top-250-clone fraction (p = 0.039). Merely some 8-24% of top clones spanned all five tumor regions.

A primer in the constant region served to generate TCR beta cDNA from 500 ng of total RNA. Slightly modified ARM-PCR, run as three nested multiplex PCR rounds, produced the TCR beta libraries. Each of the first two PCR rounds ran approximately 9 cycles with TRBV1-TRBV30 forward and C-beta reverse primers. TCRdb ran MiXCR on the multiplex PCR reads and lists one entry per CDR3 protein. The sample holds 110,000 or so distinct CDR3 sequences; around 83% are singletons and the top ten take about a fifth. Trimming removed 1 base at V and 7 bases at J, with 16 bases between. Germline lookup yields CDR1 ENHRY and CDR2 SYGVKD. This CDR3 has 15 residues. To note about this clonotype: As yet, its antigen is unknown.

Co-extracting RNA and DNA was done with about 20-33 mg of unsorted bulk tissue as input. Without exception, tumor samples held over 85% viable tumor cells. The rearrangement uses TRBV10-3 and TRBJ1-1; unclear D gene. The sequence came from a man aged 35-49 years with primary liver carcinoma and hepatitis B virus infection. The sequenced material came from liver tumor tissue from sampling region 3. Subset meaning: tumor region T3, left-lateral pole. Written as DNA, the CDR3 is TGTGCCATCAGTGAGTTTAACACCGTGAACCTTGAAGCTTTCTTT. Amino acid sequence: CAISEFNTVNLEAFF.